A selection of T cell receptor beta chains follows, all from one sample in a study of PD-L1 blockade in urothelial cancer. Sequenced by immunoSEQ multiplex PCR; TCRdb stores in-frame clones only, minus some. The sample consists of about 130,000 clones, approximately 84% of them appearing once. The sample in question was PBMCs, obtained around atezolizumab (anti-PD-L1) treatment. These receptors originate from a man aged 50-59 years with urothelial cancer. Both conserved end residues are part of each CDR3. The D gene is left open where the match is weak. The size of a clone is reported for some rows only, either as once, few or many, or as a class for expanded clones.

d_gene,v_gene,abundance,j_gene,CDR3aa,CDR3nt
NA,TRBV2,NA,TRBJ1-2,CASGPAGSRLAYGYTF,TGTGCCAGTGGGCCGGCAGGCTCCCGACTAGCTTATGGCTACACCTTC
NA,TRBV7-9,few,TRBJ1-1,CASSLSYAGIVFF,TGTGCCAGCAGCCTGTCTTATGCAGGTATTGTTTTCTTT
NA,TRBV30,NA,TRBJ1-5,CAWTSGWGQPQHF,TGTGCCTGGACCTCAGGGTGGGGTCAGCCCCAGCATTTT
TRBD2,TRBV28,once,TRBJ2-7,CASSLWWEGGHEQYF,TGTGCCAGCAGTTTATGGTGGGAGGGAGGCCACGAGCAGTACTTC
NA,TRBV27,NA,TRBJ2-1,CASSSPGGASEQFF,TGTGCCAGCAGTTCCCCCGGAGGGGCGAGTGAGCAGTTCTTC
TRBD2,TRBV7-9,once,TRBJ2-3,CASSGTGTSRDTQYF,TGTGCCAGCAGCGGAACCGGGACTAGCCGGGATACGCAGTATTTT
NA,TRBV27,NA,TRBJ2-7,CASSFRQLSEQYF,TGTGCCAGCAGTTTCCGACAATTAAGTGAGCAGTACTTC
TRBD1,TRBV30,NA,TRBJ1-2,CAWRATGQDGYTF,TGTGCCTGGAGGGCGACAGGGCAAGATGGCTACACCTTC
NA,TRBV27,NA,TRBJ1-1,CATLNQALPTEAFF,TGTGCCACCCTGAATCAGGCACTCCCGACTGAAGCTTTCTTT
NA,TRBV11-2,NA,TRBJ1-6,CASSLAGFNSPLHF,TGTGCCAGCAGCTTAGCCGGGTTTAATTCACCCCTCCACTTT
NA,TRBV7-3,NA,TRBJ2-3,CASSLSGGTPLSQYF,TGTGCCAGCAGCTTAAGTGGGGGGACCCCCTTATCGCAGTATTTT
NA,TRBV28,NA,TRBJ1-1,CASSLGGAGDTEAFF,TGTGCCAGCAGTTTAGGAGGGGCAGGCGACACTGAAGCTTTCTTT
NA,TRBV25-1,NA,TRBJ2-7,CASSDQFRGEQYF,TGTGCCAGCAGTGACCAATTCAGGGGCGAGCAATACTTC
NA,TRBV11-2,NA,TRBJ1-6,CASSIRISPLHF,TGTGCCAGCAGCATCAGAATTTCACCCCTCCACTTT
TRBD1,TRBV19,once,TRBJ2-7,CASRGQGTFEQYF,TGTGCCAGTAGAGGACAGGGGACTTTCGAGCAGTACTTC
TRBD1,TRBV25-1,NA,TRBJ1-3,CASSDQTGGFGNTIYF,TGTGCCAGCAGTGACCAGACAGGGGGCTTTGGAAACACCATATATTTT
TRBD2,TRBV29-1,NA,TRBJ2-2,CSVRAGGHTGELFF,TGCAGCGTTAGGGCGGGAGGTCACACCGGGGAGCTGTTTTTT
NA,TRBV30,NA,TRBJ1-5,CAWSQDTDQPQHF,TGTGCCTGGTCCCAGGACACTGATCAGCCCCAGCATTTT
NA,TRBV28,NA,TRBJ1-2,CASSLRGVGYTF,TGTGCCAGCAGTTTAAGGGGTGTGGGCTACACCTTC
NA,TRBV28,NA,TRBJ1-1,CASSFGSTKGDTEAFF,TGTGCCAGCAGTTTTGGTTCCACGAAGGGGGACACTGAAGCTTTCTTT
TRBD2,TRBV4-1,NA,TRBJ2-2,CASSPSSGLNTGELFF,TGCGCCAGCAGCCCATCTAGCGGGCTAAACACCGGGGAGCTGTTTTTT
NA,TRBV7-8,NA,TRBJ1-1,CASSLTPGDGEAFF,TGTGCCAGCAGCCTAACCCCCGGGGATGGTGAAGCTTTCTTT
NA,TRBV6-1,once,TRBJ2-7,CASDPGSSEQYF,TGTGCCAGTGATCCAGGGTCCAGCGAGCAGTACTTC
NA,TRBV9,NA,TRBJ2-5,CASSVGMGLSQETQYF,TGTGCCAGCAGCGTAGGGATGGGACTCAGCCAAGAGACCCAGTACTTC
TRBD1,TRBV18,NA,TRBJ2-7,CASSPRTGADYEQYF,TGTGCCAGCTCACCCCGAACAGGGGCCGACTACGAGCAGTACTTC
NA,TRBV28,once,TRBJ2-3,CASSRGGATDTQYF,TGTGCCAGCAGCCGTGGCGGGGCCACAGATACGCAGTATTTT
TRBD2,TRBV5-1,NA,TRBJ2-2,CASSPSGRETGELFF,TGCGCCAGCAGCCCTAGCGGGAGAGAGACCGGGGAGCTGTTTTTT
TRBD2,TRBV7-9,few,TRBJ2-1,CASSLGSLAGVGNEQFF,TGTGCCAGCAGCTTAGGCTCCCTAGCGGGAGTGGGTAATGAGCAGTTCTTC
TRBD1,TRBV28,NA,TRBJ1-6,CASSLQGAYNSPLHF,TGTGCCAGCAGTTTACAGGGGGCCTACAATTCACCCCTCCACTTT
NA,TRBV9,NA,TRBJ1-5,CASSLYDNQPQHF,TGTGCCAGCAGCCTCTACGATAATCAGCCCCAGCATTTT
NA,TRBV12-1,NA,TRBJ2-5,CASSFVKLAGFQETQYF,TGTGCCAGCAGCTTTGTGAAGCTAGCGGGCTTCCAAGAGACCCAGTACTTC
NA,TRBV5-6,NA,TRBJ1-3,CASSLQGNTIYF,TGTGCCAGCAGCTTACAGGGCAACACCATATATTTT
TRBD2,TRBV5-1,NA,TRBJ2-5,CASTLTSGQETQYF,TGCGCCAGCACCTTGACTAGCGGACAAGAGACCCAGTACTTC
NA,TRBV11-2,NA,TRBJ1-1,CASSLDGAGSVAFF,TGTGCCAGCAGCTTAGATGGTGCGGGTTCGGTAGCTTTCTTT
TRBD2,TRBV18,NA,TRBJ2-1,CASSPLSTAGDGYEQFF,TGTGCCAGCTCACCACTTTCGACGGCGGGAGATGGGTATGAGCAGTTCTTC
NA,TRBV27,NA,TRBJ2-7,CASSLKVSGARYEQYF,TGTGCCAGCAGTTTAAAGGTTAGCGGAGCCCGCTACGAGCAGTACTTC
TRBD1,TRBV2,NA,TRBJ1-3,CASKGQLSSGNTIYF,TGTGCCAGCAAGGGACAGCTCAGCTCTGGAAACACCATATATTTT
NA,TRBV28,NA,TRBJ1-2,CASSLVGVGGLSGYTF,TGTGCCAGCAGTTTGGTAGGGGTTGGGGGCCTGTCGGGCTACACCTTC
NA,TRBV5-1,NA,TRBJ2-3,CASSGADTQYF,TGCGCCAGCAGCGGAGCAGATACGCAGTATTTT
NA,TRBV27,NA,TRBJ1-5,CASSLGQSTNQPQHF,TGTGCCAGCAGTTTAGGACAGAGCACCAATCAGCCCCAGCATTTT
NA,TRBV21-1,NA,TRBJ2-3,CASSKGGLAGVSDTQYF,TGTGCCAGCAGCAAAGGCGGACTAGCGGGAGTGTCAGATACGCAGTATTTT